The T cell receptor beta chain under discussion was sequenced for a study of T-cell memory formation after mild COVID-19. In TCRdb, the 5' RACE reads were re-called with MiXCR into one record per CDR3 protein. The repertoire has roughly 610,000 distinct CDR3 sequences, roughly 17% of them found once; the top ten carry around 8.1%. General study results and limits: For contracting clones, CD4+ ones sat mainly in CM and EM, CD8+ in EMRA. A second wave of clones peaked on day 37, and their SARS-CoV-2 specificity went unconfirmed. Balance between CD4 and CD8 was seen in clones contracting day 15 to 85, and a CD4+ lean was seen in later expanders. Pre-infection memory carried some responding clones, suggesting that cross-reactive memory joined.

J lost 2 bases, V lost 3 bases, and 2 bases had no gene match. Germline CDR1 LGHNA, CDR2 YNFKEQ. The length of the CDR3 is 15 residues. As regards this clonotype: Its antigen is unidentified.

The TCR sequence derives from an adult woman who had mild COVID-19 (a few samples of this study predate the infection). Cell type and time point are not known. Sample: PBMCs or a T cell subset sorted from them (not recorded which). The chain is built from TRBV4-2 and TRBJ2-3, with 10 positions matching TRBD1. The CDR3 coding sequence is TGTGCCAGCAGCCACGGGACAGGGGACACAGATACGCAGTATTTT. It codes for CASSHGTGDTDTQYF.